This is a list of T cell receptor beta chains from one sample in a study of T-cell reconstitution after alpha-beta-depleted transplantation in children. TCRdb reanalysed the PCR reads using MiXCR and keeps one entry per CDR3 protein. The repertoire consists of 250,000 to 300,000 distinct CDR3 sequences, with around 10% occurring once and the leading ten covering less than 9%. The sample here was PBMCs, taken before TCRalphabeta/CD19-depleted stem cell transplant. The receptors originated from a boy under two years old with acute myeloid leukemia, due to receive a stem cell transplant. CDR3s include the opening cysteine and the closing phenylalanine or tryptophan. A D gene is named only where the DNA matches it firmly. The listing skips clone size in some rows; elsewhere it reads once, few, many or a size class.

>TRBD2|many|TRBV7-6|TRBJ2-1
CASSLALAGASSEQFF
TGTGCCAGCAGCTTAGCACTAGCGGGAGCTAGCAGTGAGCAGTTCTTC
>TRBD2|many|TRBV20-1|TRBJ2-1
CSGRPSGRIGGEQFF
TGCAGTGGACGGCCTAGCGGGAGGATCGGTGGGGAGCAGTTCTTC
>NA|NA|TRBV12-3/TRBV12-4|TRBJ2-7
CASSPPDYEQYF
TGTGCCAGCAGCCCCCCGGACTACGAGCAGTACTTC
>TRBD2|NA|TRBV7-2|TRBJ2-1
CASSTRTSGGVEQFF
TGTGCCAGCAGCACCCGGACTAGCGGGGGGGTTGAGCAGTTCTTC
>TRBD2|few|TRBV7-9|TRBJ2-7
CASSPREADEQYF
TGTGCCAGCAGCCCCCGGGAGGCTGACGAGCAGTACTTC
>NA|many|TRBV20-1|TRBJ2-4
CSAERGNVKNIQYF
TGCAGTGCTGAGAGGGGGAACGTTAAAAACATTCAGTACTTC
>TRBD2|few|TRBV11-2|TRBJ2-5
CASSLGTSGGALETQYF
TGTGCCAGCAGCTTAGGAACTAGCGGGGGGGCTCTAGAGACCCAGTACTTC
>TRBD2|few|TRBV6-2/TRBV6-3|TRBJ2-1
CASSYRTSGTSYNEQFF
TGTGCCAGCAGTTACAGGACTAGCGGGACGAGCTACAATGAGCAGTTCTTC
>NA|many|TRBV12-3/TRBV12-4|TRBJ2-7
CASSFSRRVGYEQYF
TGTGCCAGCAGTTTTAGTCGCAGGGTTGGCTACGAGCAGTACTTC
>NA|NA|TRBV28|TRBJ2-5
CASSLLPKAQYF
TGTGCCAGCAGTTTACTACCAAAGGCCCAGTACTTC
>TRBD1|many|TRBV6-5|TRBJ2-1
CASSYQGAYNEQFF
TGTGCCAGCAGTTACCAGGGGGCGTACAATGAGCAGTTCTTC
>NA|NA|TRBV28|TRBJ1-2
CASGPGNYGYTF
TGTGCCAGCGGCCCTGGGAACTATGGCTACACCTTC
>NA|many|TRBV12-3/TRBV12-4|TRBJ2-5
CASSLNFQETQYF
TGTGCCAGCAGTTTAAACTTCCAAGAGACCCAGTACTTC
>NA|NA|TRBV19|TRBJ1-2
CASNARGLHYGYTF
TGTGCCAGTAACGCCCGGGGCCTTCACTATGGCTACACCTTC
>NA|many|TRBV4-3|TRBJ2-3
CASSQDGATDTQYF
TGCGCCAGCAGCCAAGATGGGGCCACAGATACGCAGTATTTT
>NA|few|TRBV29-1|TRBJ1-1
CSVGQAMNTEAFF
TGCAGCGTGGGGCAGGCCATGAACACTGAAGCTTTCTTT
>NA|many|TRBV29-1|TRBJ2-1
CSVENEQFF
TGCAGCGTTGAGAATGAGCAGTTCTTC
>NA|many|TRBV29-1|TRBJ2-7
CSVPSGGYEQYF
TGCAGCGTACCCTCAGGTGGTTACGAGCAGTACTTC
>TRBD2|many|TRBV28|TRBJ2-7
CASSARLAGHYEQYF
TGTGCCAGCAGTGCCCGACTAGCGGGGCACTACGAGCAGTACTTC
>NA|many|TRBV6-5|TRBJ2-7
CASSPSLALYEQYF
TGTGCCAGCAGCCCGTCGCTAGCGCTTTACGAGCAGTACTTC
>NA|many|TRBV6-5|TRBJ2-1
CASSYSHYSYNEQFF
TGTGCCAGCAGTTACTCCCACTACTCCTACAATGAGCAGTTCTTC
>NA|many|TRBV5-1|TRBJ2-3
CASSLQTSTDTQYF
TGCGCCAGCAGCTTGCAAACTAGCACAGATACGCAGTATTTT
>NA|many|TRBV7-9|TRBJ2-2
CASSPPVGGGELFF
TGTGCCAGCAGCCCCCCCGTGGGGGGAGGGGAGCTGTTTTTT
>TRBD2|NA|TRBV11-2|TRBJ2-7
CASSFPTSGRTGIYEQYF
TGTGCCAGCAGCTTCCCGACTAGCGGGAGAACGGGGATCTACGAGCAGTACTTC
>TRBD1|many|TRBV29-1|TRBJ2-7
CSVANRGNYEQYF
TGCAGCGTTGCTAACAGGGGGAACTACGAGCAGTACTTC
>NA|many|TRBV5-1|TRBJ2-1
CASRPYSVNEQFF
TGCGCCAGCAGGCCCTATAGCGTCAATGAGCAGTTCTTC